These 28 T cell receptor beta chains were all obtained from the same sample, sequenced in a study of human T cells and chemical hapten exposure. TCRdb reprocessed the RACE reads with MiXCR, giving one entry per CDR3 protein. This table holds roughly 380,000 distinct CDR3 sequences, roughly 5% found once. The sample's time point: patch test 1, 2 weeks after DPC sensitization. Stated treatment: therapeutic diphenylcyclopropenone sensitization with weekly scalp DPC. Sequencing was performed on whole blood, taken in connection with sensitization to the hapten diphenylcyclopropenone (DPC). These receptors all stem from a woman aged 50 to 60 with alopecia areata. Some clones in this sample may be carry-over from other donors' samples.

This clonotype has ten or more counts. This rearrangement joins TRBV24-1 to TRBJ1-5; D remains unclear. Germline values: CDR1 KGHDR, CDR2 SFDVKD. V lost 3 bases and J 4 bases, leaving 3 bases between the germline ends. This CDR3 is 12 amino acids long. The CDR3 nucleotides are TGTGCCACCAGTGATAATAATCAGCCCCAGCATTTT. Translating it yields CATSDNNQPQHF.

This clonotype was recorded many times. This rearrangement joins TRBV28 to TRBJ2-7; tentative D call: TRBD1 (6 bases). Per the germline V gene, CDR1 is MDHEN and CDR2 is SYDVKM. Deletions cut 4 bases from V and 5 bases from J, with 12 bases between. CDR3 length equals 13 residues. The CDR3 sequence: CASSSNRVHEQYF. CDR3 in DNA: TGTGCCAGCAGTTCGAACAGGGTCCACGAGCAGTACTTC.

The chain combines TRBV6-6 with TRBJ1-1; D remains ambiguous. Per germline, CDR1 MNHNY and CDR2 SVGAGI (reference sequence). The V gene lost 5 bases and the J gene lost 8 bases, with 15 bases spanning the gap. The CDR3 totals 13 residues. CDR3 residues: CASSTNQQPEAFF. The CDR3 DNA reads TGTGCCAGCAGTACTAATCAGCAACCCGAAGCTTTCTTT.

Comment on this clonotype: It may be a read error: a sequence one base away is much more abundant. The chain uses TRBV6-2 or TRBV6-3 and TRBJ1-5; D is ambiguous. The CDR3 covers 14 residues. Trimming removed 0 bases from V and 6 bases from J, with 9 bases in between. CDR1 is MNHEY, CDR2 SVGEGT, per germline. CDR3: CASSYSNGIQPQHF. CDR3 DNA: TGTGCCAGCAGTTACTCGAATGGCATTCAGCCCCAGCATTTT.

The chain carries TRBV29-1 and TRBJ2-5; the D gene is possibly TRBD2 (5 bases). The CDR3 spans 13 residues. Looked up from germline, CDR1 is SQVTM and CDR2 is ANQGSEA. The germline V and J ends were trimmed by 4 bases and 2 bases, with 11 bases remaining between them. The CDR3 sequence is CSVAGSPQETQYF. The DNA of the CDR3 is TGCAGCGTTGCGGGGAGCCCTCAAGAGACCCAGTACTTC.

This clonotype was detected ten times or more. The CDR3 is CASSPPSGGAGEQFF. The CDR3 DNA reads as TGTGCCAGCAGTCCCCCGAGCGGGGGGGCAGGGGAGCAGTTCTTC. The chain has TRBV12-3 or TRBV12-4 and TRBJ2-1, with 10 bases that match TRBD2. V shed 5 bases and J 10 bases; nucleotides not matched to a gene: 11. CDR3 size: 15 residues.

The CDR3 region has the DNA TGTGCCAGTCGGGGTCGGATATTGGAGCCCCAGCATTTT. This encodes CASRGRILEPQHF. J is TRBJ1-5 and V is TRBV28; D remains ambiguous. There are 13 residues in the CDR3. Germline loops: CDR1 MDHEN, CDR2 SYDVKM. V gave up 9 bases and J gave up 8 bases, with 17 bases separating them.

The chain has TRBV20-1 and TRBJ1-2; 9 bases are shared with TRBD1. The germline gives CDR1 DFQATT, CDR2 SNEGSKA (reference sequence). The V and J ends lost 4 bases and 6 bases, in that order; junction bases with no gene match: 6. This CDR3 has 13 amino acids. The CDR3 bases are TGCAGTGCTACAAAGGACAGGGGCGATGGCTACACCTTC. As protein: CSATKDRGDGYTF.

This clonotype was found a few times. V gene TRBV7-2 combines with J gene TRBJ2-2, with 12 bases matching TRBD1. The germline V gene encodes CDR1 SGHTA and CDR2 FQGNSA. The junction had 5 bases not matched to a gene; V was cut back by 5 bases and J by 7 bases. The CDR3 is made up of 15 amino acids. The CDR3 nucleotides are TGTGCCAGCAGCATGGGACAGGGGGCTTTCGGGGAGCTGTTTTTT. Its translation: CASSMGQGAFGELFF. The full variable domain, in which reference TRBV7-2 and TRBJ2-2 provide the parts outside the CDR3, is GAGVSQSPSNKVTEKGKDVELRCDPISGHTALYWYRQSLGQGLEFLIYFQGNSAPDKSGLPSDRFSAERTGGSVSTLTIQRTQQEDSAVYLCASSMGQGAFGELFFGEGSRLTVL.

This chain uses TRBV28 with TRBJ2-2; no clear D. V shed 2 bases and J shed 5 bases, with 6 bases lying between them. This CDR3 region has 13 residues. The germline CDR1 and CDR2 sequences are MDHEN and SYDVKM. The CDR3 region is CASSLPGTGELFF. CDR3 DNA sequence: TGTGCCAGCAGTTTACCCGGTACCGGGGAGCTGTTTTTT.

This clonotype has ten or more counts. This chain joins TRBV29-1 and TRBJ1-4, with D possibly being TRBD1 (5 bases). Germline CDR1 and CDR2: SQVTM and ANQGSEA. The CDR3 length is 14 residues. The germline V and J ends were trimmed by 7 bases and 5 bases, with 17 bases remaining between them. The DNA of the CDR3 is TGCAGCGCCGGACGGCAGGGCCCAAATGAAAAACTGTTTTTT. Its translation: CSAGRQGPNEKLFF.

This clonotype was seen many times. The CDR3 coding sequence is TGTGCCAGCAGCTTGAAGGCGGGAGGTGTCGCAGATACGCAGTATTTT. This sequence encodes CASSLKAGGVADTQYF. The gene calls are TRBV5-6 and TRBJ2-3, with 8 bases lining up with TRBD2. The CDR3 runs to 16 residues. CDR1 and CDR2 (germline): SGHDT, YYEEEE. The V gene end was trimmed by 1 base and the J gene end by 4 bases; junction bases not matched to a gene: 8.

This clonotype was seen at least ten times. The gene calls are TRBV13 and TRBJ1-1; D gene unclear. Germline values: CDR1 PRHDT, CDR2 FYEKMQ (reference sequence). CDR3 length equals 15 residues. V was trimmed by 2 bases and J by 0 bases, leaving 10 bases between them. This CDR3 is CASSLLGPMNTEAFF. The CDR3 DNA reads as TGTGCCAGCAGCTTACTGGGCCCCATGAACACTGAAGCTTTCTTT. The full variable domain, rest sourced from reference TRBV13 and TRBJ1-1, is AAGVIQSPRHLIKEKRETATLKCYPIPRHDTVYWYQQGPGQDPQFLISFYEKMQSDKGSIPDRFSAQQFSDYHSELNMSSLELGDSALYFCASSLLGPMNTEAFFGQGTRLTVV.

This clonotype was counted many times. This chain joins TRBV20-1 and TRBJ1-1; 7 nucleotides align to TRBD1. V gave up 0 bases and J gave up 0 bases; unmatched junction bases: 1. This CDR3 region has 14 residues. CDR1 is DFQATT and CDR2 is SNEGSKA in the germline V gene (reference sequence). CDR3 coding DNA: TGCAGTGCTAGAGATGGGACAGTGAACACTGAAGCTTTCTTT. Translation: CSARDGTVNTEAFF.

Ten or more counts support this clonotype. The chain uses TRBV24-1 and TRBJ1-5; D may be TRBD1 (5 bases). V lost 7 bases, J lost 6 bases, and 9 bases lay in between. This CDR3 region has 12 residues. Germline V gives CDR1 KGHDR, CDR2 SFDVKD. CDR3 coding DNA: TGTGCCACCAGGAGGGGTCGTCAGCCCCAGCATTTT. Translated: CATRRGRQPQHF.

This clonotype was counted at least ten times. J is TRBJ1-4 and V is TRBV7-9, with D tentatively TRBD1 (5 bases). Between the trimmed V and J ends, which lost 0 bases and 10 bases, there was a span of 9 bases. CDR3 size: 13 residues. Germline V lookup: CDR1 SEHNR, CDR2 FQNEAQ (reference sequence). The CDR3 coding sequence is TGTGCCAGCAGCTTAGCGGGGCAGGGAAAACTGTTTTTT. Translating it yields CASSLAGQGKLFF. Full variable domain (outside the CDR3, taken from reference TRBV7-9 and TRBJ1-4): DTGVSQNPRHKITKRGQNVTFRCDPISEHNRLYWYRQTLGQGPEFLTYFQNEAQLEKSRLLSDRFSAERPKGSFSTLEIQRTEQGDSAMYLCASSLAGQGKLFFGSGTQLSVL.

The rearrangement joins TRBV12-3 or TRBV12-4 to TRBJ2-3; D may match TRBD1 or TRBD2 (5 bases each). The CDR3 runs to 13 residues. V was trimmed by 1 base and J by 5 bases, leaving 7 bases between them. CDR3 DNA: TGTGCCAGCAGTTTAGGAGGGGAAGATACGCAGTATTTT. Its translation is CASSLGGEDTQYF.

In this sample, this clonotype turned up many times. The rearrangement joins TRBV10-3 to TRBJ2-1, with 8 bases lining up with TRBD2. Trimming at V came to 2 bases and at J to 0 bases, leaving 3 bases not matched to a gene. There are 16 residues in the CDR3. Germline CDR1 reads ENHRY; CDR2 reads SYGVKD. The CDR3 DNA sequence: TGTGCCATCAGTGAGCCTAGCGGGCCCTCCTACAATGAGCAGTTCTTC. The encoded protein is CAISEPSGPSYNEQFF.

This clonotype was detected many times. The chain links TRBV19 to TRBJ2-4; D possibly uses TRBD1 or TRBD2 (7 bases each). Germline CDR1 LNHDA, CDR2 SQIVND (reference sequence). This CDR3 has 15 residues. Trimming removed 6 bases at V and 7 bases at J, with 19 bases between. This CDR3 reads CASSMTGRGRNIQYF. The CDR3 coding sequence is TGTGCCAGTAGCATGACAGGGAGGGGACGGAACATTCAGTACTTC.

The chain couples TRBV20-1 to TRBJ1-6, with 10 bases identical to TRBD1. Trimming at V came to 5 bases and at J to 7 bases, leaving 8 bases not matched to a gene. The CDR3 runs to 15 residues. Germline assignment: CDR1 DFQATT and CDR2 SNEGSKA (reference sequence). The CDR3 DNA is TGCAGTGCTCCACATCCGGGACAGGGGAATTCACCCCTCCACTTT. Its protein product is CSAPHPGQGNSPLHF.

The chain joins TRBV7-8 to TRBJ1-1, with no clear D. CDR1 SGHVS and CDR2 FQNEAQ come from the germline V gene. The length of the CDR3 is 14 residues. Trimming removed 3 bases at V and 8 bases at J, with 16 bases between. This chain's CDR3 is CASSFAVGGVEAFF. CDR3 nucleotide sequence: TGTGCCAGCAGCTTCGCCGTAGGTGGGGTGGAAGCTTTCTTT. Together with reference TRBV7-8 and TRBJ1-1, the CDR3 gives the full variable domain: GAGVSQSPRYKVAKRGQDVALRCDPISGHVSLFWYQQALGQGPEFLTYFQNEAQLDKSGLPSDRFFAERPEGSVSTLKIQRTQQEDSAVYLCASSFAVGGVEAFFGQGTRLTVV.

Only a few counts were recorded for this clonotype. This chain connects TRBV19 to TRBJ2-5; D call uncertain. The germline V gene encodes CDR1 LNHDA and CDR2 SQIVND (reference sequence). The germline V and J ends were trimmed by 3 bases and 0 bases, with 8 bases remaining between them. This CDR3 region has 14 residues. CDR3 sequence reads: CASSIWLDQETQYF. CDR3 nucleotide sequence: TGTGCCAGTAGTATTTGGCTAGACCAAGAGACCCAGTACTTC.

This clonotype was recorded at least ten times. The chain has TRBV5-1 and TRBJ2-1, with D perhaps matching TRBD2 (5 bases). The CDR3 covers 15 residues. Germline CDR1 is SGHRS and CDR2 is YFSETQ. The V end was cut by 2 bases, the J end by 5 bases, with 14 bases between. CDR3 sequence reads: CASSLGLAVNNEQFF. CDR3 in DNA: TGCGCCAGCAGCTTAGGCCTAGCTGTCAACAATGAGCAGTTCTTC.

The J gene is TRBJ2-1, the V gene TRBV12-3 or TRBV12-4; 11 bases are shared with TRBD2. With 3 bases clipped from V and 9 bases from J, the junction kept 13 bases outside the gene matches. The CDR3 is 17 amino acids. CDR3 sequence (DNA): TGTGCCAGCAGTTTCGGCGCCGGTAGCGGGAGGGCCGGTGAGCAGTTCTTC. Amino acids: CASSFGAGSGRAGEQFF.

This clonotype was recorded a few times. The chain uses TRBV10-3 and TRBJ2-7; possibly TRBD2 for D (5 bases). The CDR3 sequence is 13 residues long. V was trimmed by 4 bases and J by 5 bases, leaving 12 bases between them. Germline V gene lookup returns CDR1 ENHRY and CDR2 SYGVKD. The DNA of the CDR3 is TGTGCCATCAGTGGCCCTAGCCCCCACGAGCAGTACTTC. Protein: CAISGPSPHEQYF.

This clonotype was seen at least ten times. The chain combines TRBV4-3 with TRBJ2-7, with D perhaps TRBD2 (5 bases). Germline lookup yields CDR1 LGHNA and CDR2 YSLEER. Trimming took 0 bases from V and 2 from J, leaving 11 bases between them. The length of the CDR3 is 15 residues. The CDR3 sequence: CASSQDVTAAYEQYF. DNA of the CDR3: TGCGCCAGCAGCCAAGATGTCACAGCGGCCTACGAGCAGTACTTC.

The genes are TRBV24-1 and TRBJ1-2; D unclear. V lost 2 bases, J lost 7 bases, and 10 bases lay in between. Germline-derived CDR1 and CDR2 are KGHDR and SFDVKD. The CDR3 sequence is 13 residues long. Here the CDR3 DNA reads TGTGCCACCAGTGATTGGATCACGGGTGGCTACACCTTC. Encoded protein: CATSDWITGGYTF.

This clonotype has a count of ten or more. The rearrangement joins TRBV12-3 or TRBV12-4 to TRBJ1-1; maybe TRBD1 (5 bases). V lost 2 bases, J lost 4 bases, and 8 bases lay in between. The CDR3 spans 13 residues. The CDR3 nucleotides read TGTGCCAGCAGTTTAATGGGGCCCACTGAAGCTTTCTTT. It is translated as CASSLMGPTEAFF.